This T cell receptor (beta chain) was found in a study of cytomegalovirus exposure and HLA in healthy donors. It was with 60 Vbeta and 13 Jbeta primers that the PCR ran. Clones were sequenced by immunoSEQ multiplex PCR, and TCRdb holds only the in-frame ones, with some missing. The sample contains 150,000 or so clones, roughly 74% of which appear only once. The TCR originated in a man aged 18 to 35 in good health and CMV-seronegative. The sample taken for sequencing was PBMCs.

CDR3 DNA sequence: TGCGCCAGCAGCGCCGGGACAGAAGGAGATACGCAGTATTTT. Its translation is CASSAGTEGDTQYF. The rearrangement joins TRBV5-1 to TRBJ2-3, with 7 nucleotides matching TRBD1. Germline V CDR1 and CDR2: SGHRS, YFSETQ. The CDR3 contains 14 residues. V lost 4 bases, J lost 5 bases, and 7 bases stayed unmatched.